This TCR beta chain was sequenced during a study of shared clonotypes between healthy human individuals (dated by TCRdb to about 2020). Study-level background: The cohort comprised two women and a few men aged 18 to 49 years. Each donor's leukapheresis produced roughly between roughly 0.85 and 9.5 billion PBMCs. To estimate repertoire size and how much clonotype sharing occurs between individuals, the study deeply sequenced the blood TCR repertoires of 4 to 6 healthy adults. For each donor, CD4 naive and CD4 memory were each given three plates, CD8 naive was given two plates, and CD8 memory was given one plate. To increase sequencing depth and limit assay-specific biases, different laboratories used diverse techniques to prepare libraries and sequence TCR repertoires.

Using the deep immunoSEQ assay, multiplex PCR amplified TCR CDR3 regions from genomic DNA. Extracted genomic DNA from each cell subset was distributed evenly across all wells of several immunoSEQ 96-well plates, and each plate was treated as a replicate. For sorted subsets, each replicate PCR was loaded with approximately 200 ng genomic DNA, equivalent to approximately 33,000 T cell genomes. Purified libraries were measured with a Qubit 3.0 fluorometer, size-checked on a Bioanalyzer 2100, and measured again with the KAPA Library Quantification kit. A separate single-read 150-cycle Illumina NextSeq 550 flow cell was used to sequence each immunoSEQ 96-well plate. As for how the authors treated the data: Because the immunoSEQ output included only junctional sequences and no quality scores, the filtering could not be the same as the filtering used for full-length reads. Sequences were annotated with PyIR, a Python wrapper for IgBLAST v1.9, using IMGT germline references to assign V/J genes and CDR3. Reads with weak V/J assignments (E-value above 1e-6), missing CDR3, stop codons, out-of-frame junctions, or ambiguous translated residues were removed. V3J clonotypes were defined as sequences sharing the same inferred V gene, J gene, and CDR3 amino acid sequence. Percentage overlap between repertoires was calculated by dividing the number of shared unique clonotypes by the size of the smaller repertoire. Three approaches were used to assess repertoire richness: RTK rarefaction, the Chao1 estimator, and Recon v2.1 estimates of unobserved clonotypes. OLGA was used to compute generation probabilities for all TCRbeta clonotypes that the gDNA method yielded from a few donors. TCRdb took over this immuneACCESS table, retaining in-frame rearrangements with V and J assigned. Such tables are incomplete; in checked studies, under half of the missing clones stem from an unresolved V gene, and the remainder is unexplained. V and J calls and clone size are copied from that table; D and trimming were computed from the DNA. The table for this sample lists approximately 1,000,000 clones; about 80% of them were counted only once. Of the sample, 0.52% falls within the top ten clones.

The donors were healthy, HIV-negative adults with no recently reported acute infections or vaccinations. Every donor was a Caucasian adult residing in Nashville, Tennessee, USA. CD4+ T cells were enriched by magnetic negative selection, after which naive cells were positively selected on CD45RA and the negative fraction was taken as the memory subset. After blood collection by leukapheresis, PBMCs were isolated using Ficoll-Histopaque density gradient centrifugation and then cryopreserved in the vapor phase of liquid nitrogen. Analytical flow cytometry was used to check the purity and quantity of each magnetically sorted T cell population. Genomic DNA was isolated from each sorted fraction and quantified by UV absorbance on a Nanodrop 2000c. The cysteine opens and the phenylalanine closes a CDR3 of 15 amino acids. The read is trimmed to its CDR3 DNA, 45 bases read in frame from base 1. V is trimmed back by 3 bases and J by 3 bases, and the junction contains 7 bases that no gene match accounts for. The germline V gene (reference sequence) gives CDR1 as MNHEY and CDR2 as SMNVEV.

As regards this clone: There is no known antigen for this receptor. No much larger clone exists at a distance of one base, and base qualities are not known.

What the research found in general, with its limitations: Compared with non-shared clonotypes, clonotypes shared by all four sorted-subset donors had higher generation probabilities. Incomplete sequencing was indicated by rarefaction of sorted-subset datasets, despite the large sequencing depth. Because the study included a small number of donors, the genetic and exposure-history diversity represented was limited. Sampling was restricted to blood, and TCR repertoires in tissues likely differ from the TCR repertoires found in blood. When a handful of donors were compared, the shared fraction of clonotypes was about 5.4% for naive CD4, less than 4% for naive CD8, 2% to 2.5% for memory CD4, and 0.4% for memory CD8. Estimated clonotype richness was generally larger for naive than for memory subsets. Pairwise subsampling indicated that sequencing depth was expected to affect the degree of clonotype sharing among donors.

The rearrangement joined TRBV27 to TRBJ2-7, with 8 central nucleotides matching TRBD1. The source of this sequence is a man aged 18 to 30 in good health. Some clones in this sample may be carry-over from other donors' samples. The sequenced material came from memory CD4+ T cells from PBMCs. The cell subset or site label, as the study defines it: CD45RA-negative fraction. The nucleotide sequence is given as TGTGCCAGCAGTTTGCGACAGGGGTCCTTCTACGAGCAGTACTTC. It specifies CASSLRQGSFYEQYF.